The 7 T cell receptor beta chains reported below all come from one sample, sequenced in a study of shared clonotypes between healthy human individuals. Only in-frame clones appear in the TCRdb table, and some are missing; sequencing was by immunoSEQ multiplex PCR. The sample lists some 1,100,000 clones, roughly 74% seen once, with about 0.52% in the top ten. What was sequenced was memory CD4+ T cells from PBMCs. Specified subset: CD45RA-negative fraction. These receptors all stem from a man between 18 and 35 years old in good health. Some clones in this sample may be carry-over from other donors' samples.

This chain connects TRBV5-6 to TRBJ1-2; D is perhaps TRBD1 (6 bases). CDR1 and CDR2 from the germline V gene are SGHDT and YYEEEE. The CDR3 totals 14 residues. The V end lost 3 bases, the J end lost 5 bases, and 14 bases lay between the germline ends. CDR3 sequence: CASSSQGPTYGYTF. The DNA of the CDR3 is TGTGCCAGCAGCTCACAGGGCCCTACGTATGGCTACACCTTC.

The chain has TRBV7-2 and TRBJ1-5, with D hard to call. The V gene's germline CDR1 is SGHTA and CDR2 FQGNSA. This CDR3 contains 13 residues. Trimming stripped 5 bases from V and 0 bases from J, with 5 bases between. CDR3 sequence: CASSQYSNQPQHF. CDR3 bases: TGTGCCAGCAGCCAGTATAGCAATCAGCCCCAGCATTTT.

The gene calls are TRBV6-6 and TRBJ1-5; possibly TRBD1 for D (5 bases). Per the germline V gene, CDR1 is MNHNY and CDR2 is SVGAGI (reference sequence). The V and J ends lost 7 bases and 11 bases respectively, with 12 bases between them. The CDR3 spans 11 residues. In nucleotides, the CDR3 is TGTGCCAGCATATTCTCGGGGGCCCAGCATTTT. This encodes CASIFSGAQHF.

With regard to this clone: Germline is not matched at one junction end, which may reflect a read error. The V and J genes are TRBV7-2 and TRBJ1-1; D unclear. The CDR3 covers 13 residues. Germline-derived CDR1 and CDR2 are SGHTA and FQGNSA. The CDR3 sequence is CASSLGLNAEAFF. In DNA form, the CDR3 reads TGTGCCAGCAGCTTAGGGCTGAACGCTGAAGCTTTCTTT.

This chain connects TRBV29-1 to TRBJ1-2, with 7 nucleotides matching TRBD1. The V gene end was trimmed by 4 bases and the J gene end by 6 bases; junction bases not matched to a gene: 8. CDR1 and CDR2 (germline): SQVTM, ANQGSEA. There are 13 residues in the CDR3. CDR3 region: CSVGQGDRNGYTF. The DNA of the CDR3 is TGCAGCGTTGGACAGGGAGATAGAAATGGCTACACCTTC.

V usage is TRBV7-8 and J usage is TRBJ1-5; D perhaps matches TRBD1 (5 bases). The V gene's germline CDR1 is SGHVS and CDR2 FQNEAQ. Trimming removed 5 bases at V and 6 bases at J, with 14 bases between. The CDR3 contains 14 residues. CDR3 residues: CASSGRGVRQPQHF. The CDR3 DNA sequence: TGTGCCAGCAGCGGGAGAGGGGTTCGTCAGCCCCAGCATTTT.

The chain joins TRBV11-3 to TRBJ2-7, with D tentatively TRBD1 (6 bases). V lost 7 bases and J 2 bases, leaving 15 bases between the germline ends. Per the germline V gene, CDR1 is SGHNT and CDR2 is YENEEA. This CDR3 is built from 14 residues. CDR3: CASTMGASTYEQYF. CDR3 coding DNA: TGTGCCAGCACGATGGGGGCATCCACCTACGAGCAGTACTTC.